This T cell receptor (beta chain) comes out of a study of blood T cell repertoires in COVID-19. The V gene's germline CDR1 is MNHEY and CDR2 SMNVEV (reference sequence). J lost 4 bases, V lost 4 bases, and 4 bases had no gene match. This CDR3 spans 14 amino acids. TCRdb's table, derived via immunoSEQ multiplex PCR, lists solely in-frame clones and lacks some. The sample includes under 300,000 clones, around four fifths of them seen just once. In this sample, this clone turned up a few times. Other DNA sequences of this sample code for an identical CDR3. Source material: PBMCs or T cells enriched from blood (not recorded which). The sequence was obtained from a man aged 35 to 55 who had recovered from COVID-19. The V gene is TRBV27, the J gene TRBJ2-7; 10 nucleotides line up with TRBD2. The chain's CDR3 is CASSSRTSGYEQYF. The DNA for the CDR3 is TGTGCCAGCAGTTCCCGGACTAGCGGTTACGAGCAGTACTTC.